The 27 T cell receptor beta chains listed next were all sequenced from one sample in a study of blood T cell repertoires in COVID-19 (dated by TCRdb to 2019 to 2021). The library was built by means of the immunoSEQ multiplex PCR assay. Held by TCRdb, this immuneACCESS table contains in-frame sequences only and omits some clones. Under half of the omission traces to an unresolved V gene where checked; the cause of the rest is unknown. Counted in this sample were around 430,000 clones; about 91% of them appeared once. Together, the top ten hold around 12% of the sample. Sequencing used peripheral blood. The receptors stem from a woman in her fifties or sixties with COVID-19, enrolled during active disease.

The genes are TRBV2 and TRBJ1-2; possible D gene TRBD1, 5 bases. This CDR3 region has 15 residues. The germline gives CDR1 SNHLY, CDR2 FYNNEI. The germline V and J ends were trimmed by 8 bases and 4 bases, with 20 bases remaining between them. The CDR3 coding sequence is TGTGCCAGCTTACAGGCGAAAACACGCTTCTATGGCTACACCTTC. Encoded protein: CASLQAKTRFYGYTF.

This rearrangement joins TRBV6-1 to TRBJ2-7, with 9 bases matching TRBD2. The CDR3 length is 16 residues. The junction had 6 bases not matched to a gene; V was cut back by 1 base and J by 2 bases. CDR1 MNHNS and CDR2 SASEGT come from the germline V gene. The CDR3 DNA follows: TGTGCCAGCAGTGAAGACGGAGGCGGGGGGGCCTACGAGCAGTACTTC. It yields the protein CASSEDGGGGAYEQYF.

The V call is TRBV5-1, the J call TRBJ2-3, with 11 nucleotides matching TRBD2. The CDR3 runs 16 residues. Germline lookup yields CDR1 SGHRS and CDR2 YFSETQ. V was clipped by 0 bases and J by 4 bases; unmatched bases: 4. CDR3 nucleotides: TGCGCCAGCAGCTTGGGGCCGGGACTAGCGGCAGATACGCAGTATTTT. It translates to CASSLGPGLAADTQYF.

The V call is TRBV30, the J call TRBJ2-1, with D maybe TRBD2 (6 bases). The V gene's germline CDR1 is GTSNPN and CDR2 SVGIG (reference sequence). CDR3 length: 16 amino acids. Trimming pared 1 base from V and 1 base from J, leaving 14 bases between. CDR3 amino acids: CAWSDPRLVSYNEQFF. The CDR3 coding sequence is TGTGCCTGGAGTGACCCCAGACTAGTTTCCTACAATGAGCAGTTCTTC.

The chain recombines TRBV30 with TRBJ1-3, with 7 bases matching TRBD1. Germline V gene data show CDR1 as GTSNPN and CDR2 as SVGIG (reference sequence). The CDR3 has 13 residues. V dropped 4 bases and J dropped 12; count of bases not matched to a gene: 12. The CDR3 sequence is CAWKQGSVGGIYF. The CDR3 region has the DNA TGTGCCTGGAAACAGGGGTCGGTTGGCGGCATATATTTT.

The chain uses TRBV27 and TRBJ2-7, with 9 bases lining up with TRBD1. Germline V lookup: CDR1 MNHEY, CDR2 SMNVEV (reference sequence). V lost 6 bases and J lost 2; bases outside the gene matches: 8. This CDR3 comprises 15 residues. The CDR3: CASSRDRALPYEQYF. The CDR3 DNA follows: TGTGCCAGCAGCCGGGACAGGGCCCTACCCTACGAGCAGTACTTC.

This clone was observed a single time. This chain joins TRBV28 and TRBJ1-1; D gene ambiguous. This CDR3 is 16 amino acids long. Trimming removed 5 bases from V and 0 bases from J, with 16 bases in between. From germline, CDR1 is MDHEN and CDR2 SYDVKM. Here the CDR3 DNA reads TGTGCCAGCAGTCCCCGGCGAGGTACCCTGAACACTGAAGCTTTCTTT. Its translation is CASSPRRGTLNTEAFF.

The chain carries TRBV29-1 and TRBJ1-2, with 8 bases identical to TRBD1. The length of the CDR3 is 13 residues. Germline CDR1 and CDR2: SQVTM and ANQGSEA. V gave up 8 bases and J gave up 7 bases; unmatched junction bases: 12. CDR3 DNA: TGCAGCTTCTCGACAGGGGAGACGCGTGGCTACACCTTC. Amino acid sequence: CSFSTGETRGYTF.

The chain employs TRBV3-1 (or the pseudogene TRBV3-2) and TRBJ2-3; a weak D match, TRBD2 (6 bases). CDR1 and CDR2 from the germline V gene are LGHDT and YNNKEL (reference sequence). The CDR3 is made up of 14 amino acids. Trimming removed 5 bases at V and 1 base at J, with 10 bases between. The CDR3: CASSERARTDTQYF. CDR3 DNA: TGTGCCAGCAGCGAGCGGGCCCGCACAGATACGCAGTATTTT.

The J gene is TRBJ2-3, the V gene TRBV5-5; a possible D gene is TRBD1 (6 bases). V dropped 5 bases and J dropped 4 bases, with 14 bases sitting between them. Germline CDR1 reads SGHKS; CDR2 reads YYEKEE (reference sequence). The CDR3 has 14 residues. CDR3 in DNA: TGTGCCAGCAGTGATACAGGGTCCCCAGATACGCAGTATTTT. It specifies CASSDTGSPDTQYF. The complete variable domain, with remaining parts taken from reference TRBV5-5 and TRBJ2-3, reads DAGVTQSPTHLIKTRGQQVTLRCSPISGHKSVSWYQQVLGQGPQFIFQYYEKEERGRGNFPDRFSARQFPNYSSELNVNALLLGDSALYLCASSDTGSPDTQYFGPGTRLTVL.

Here the CDR3 reads CASSPGLAGGAEQFF. The CDR3 DNA reads as TGTGCCAGCAGCCCGGGACTAGCGGGGGGGGCTGAGCAGTTCTTC. V gene TRBV5-4 combines with J gene TRBJ2-1, with 16 bases identical to TRBD2. The V gene end was trimmed by 4 bases and the J gene end by 9 bases; junction bases not matched to a gene: 4. This CDR3 region has 15 residues. Per the germline V gene, CDR1 is SGHNT and CDR2 is YYREEE (reference sequence).

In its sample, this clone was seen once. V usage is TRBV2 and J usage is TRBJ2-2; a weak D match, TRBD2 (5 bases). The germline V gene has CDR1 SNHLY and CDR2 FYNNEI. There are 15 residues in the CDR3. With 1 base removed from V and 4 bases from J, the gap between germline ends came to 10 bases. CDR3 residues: CASSEGGAGTGELFF. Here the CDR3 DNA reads TGTGCCAGCAGTGAAGGGGGAGCCGGCACCGGGGAGCTGTTTTTT.

DNA of the CDR3: TGTGCCAGCAGCCAAGATGGGGCACATGGCTACACCTTC. Protein sequence: CASSQDGAHGYTF. The gene calls are TRBV4-2 and TRBJ1-2, with a tentative D call TRBD1 (5 bases). The CDR3 is made up of 13 amino acids. Trimming took off 0 bases at V and 6 bases at J, with 8 bases between the two ends. Per germline, CDR1 LGHNA and CDR2 YNFKEQ.

The CDR3 nucleotides read TGTGCCAGCAGCCACCGGGTATTCGAAGAGACCCAGTACTTC. It encodes CASSHRVFEETQYF. The V gene is TRBV14, the J gene TRBJ2-5; no reliable D call. The CDR3 length is 14 residues. Trimming left V 3 bases short and J 3 bases short, with 11 bases between. Germline CDR1 reads SGHDN; CDR2 reads FVKESK.

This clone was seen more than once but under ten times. CDR3 in DNA: TGTGCCAGCGTACCCGGGACAGGGATCATCGGTCCCGGGGAGCTGTTTTTT. This sequence encodes CASVPGTGIIGPGELFF. The genes are TRBV2 and TRBJ2-2; 9 nucleotides agree with TRBD1. Per the germline V gene, CDR1 is SNHLY and CDR2 is FYNNEI. With V trimmed by 8 bases and J by 6 bases, 16 bases remained unmatched. CDR3 size: 17 residues.

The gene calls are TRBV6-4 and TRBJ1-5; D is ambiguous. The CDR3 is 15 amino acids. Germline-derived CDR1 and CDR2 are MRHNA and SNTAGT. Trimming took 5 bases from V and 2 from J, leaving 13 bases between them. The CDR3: CASSPREGGNQPQHF. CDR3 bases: TGTGCCAGCAGTCCGAGAGAGGGTGGCAATCAGCCCCAGCATTTT.

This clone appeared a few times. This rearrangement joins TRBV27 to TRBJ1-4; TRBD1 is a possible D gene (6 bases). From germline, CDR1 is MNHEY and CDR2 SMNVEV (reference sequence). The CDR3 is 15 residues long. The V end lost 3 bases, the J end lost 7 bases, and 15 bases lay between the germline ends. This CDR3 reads CASSFSRRGGEKLFF. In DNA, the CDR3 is TGTGCCAGCAGTTTCTCCCGACGAGGGGGTGAAAAACTGTTTTTT.

The CDR3 protein is CASSIDLGTSGFNEQFF. CDR3 bases: TGTGCCAGTAGTATAGATCTAGGGACTAGCGGATTTAATGAGCAGTTCTTC. The rearrangement uses TRBV19 and TRBJ2-1; 11 nucleotides agree with TRBD2. The V and J ends lost 0 bases and 7 bases, in that order; junction bases with no gene match: 8. Germline V gene sequence: CDR1 LNHDA, CDR2 SQIVND (reference sequence). The CDR3 loop spans 17 amino acids.

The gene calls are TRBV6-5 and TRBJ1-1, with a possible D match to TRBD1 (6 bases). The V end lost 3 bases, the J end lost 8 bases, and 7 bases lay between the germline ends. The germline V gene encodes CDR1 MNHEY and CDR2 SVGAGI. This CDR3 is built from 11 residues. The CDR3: CASSYRGEAFF. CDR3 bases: TGTGCCAGCAGTTATAGGGGGGAAGCTTTCTTT.

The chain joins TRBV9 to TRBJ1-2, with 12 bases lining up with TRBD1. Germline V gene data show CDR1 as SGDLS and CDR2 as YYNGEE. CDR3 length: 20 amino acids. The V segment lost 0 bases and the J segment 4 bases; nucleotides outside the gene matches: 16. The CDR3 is CASSVGGGGGQGAVGYGYTF. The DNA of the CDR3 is TGTGCCAGCAGCGTAGGGGGCGGCGGGGGACAGGGGGCCGTCGGCTATGGCTACACCTTC.

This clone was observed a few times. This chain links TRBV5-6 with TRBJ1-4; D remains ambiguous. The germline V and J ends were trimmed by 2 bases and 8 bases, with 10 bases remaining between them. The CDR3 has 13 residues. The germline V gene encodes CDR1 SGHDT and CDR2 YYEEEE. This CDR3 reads CASSLLYREKLFF. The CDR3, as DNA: TGTGCCAGCAGCTTACTTTACAGAGAAAAACTGTTTTTT.

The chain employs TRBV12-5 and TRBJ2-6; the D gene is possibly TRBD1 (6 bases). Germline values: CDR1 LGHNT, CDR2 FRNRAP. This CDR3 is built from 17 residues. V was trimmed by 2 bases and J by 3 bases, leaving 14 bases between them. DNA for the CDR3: TGTGCTAGTGGTTTGAGAGTAGGGGGTGGTGGGGCCAACGTCCTGACTTTC. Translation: CASGLRVGGGGANVLTF.

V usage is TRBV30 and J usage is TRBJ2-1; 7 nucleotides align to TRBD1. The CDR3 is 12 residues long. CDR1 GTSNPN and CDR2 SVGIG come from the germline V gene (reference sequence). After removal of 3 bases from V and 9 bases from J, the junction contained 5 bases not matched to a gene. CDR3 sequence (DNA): TGTGCCTGGAGCGATGGGACAGTTGAGCAGTTCTTC. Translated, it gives CAWSDGTVEQFF.

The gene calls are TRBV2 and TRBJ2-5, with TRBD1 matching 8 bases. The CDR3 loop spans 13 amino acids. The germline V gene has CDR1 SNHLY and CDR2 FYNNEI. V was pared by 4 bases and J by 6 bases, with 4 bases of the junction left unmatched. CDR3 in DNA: TGTGCCAGCAGTGGGGGGACAGGCCAGACCCAGTACTTC. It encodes CASSGGTGQTQYF. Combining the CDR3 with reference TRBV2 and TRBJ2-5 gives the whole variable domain EPEVTQTPSHQVTQMGQEVILRCVPISNHLYFYWYRQILGQKVEFLVSFYNNEISEKSEIFDDQFSVERPDGSNFTLKIRSTKLEDSAMYFCASSGGTGQTQYFGPGTRLLVL.

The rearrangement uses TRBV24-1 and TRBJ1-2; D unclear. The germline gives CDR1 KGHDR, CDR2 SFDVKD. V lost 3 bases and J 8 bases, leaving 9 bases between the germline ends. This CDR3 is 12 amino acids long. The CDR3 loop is CATSDPLEGYTF. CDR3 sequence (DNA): TGTGCCACCAGTGATCCCCTGGAGGGCTACACCTTC.

DNA for the CDR3: TGTGCCAGCAGTGAAGAGGGCAGGGGACGCTACGAGCAGTACTTC. Its protein product is CASSEEGRGRYEQYF. V is TRBV6-1 and J is TRBJ2-7; D is possibly TRBD1 (6 bases). This CDR3 has 15 residues. The germline gives CDR1 MNHNS, CDR2 SASEGT. V lost 1 base to trimming and J lost 3 bases, with 13 bases between them.

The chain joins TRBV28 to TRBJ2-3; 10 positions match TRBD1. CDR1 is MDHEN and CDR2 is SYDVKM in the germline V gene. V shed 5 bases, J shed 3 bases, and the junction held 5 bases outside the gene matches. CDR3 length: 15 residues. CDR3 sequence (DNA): TGTGCCAGCAGTCGGGACAGGGGAAGAACAGATACGCAGTATTTT. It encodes CASSRDRGRTDTQYF.